A single sample gave rise to the 29 T cell receptor beta chains below, sequenced in a study of spatial heterogeneity in lung cancer. TCRdb processed the 5' RACE reads anew with MiXCR; each CDR3 protein has one entry. The sample holds about 26,000 distinct CDR3 sequences; over 10% are singletons and the top ten take 25%. Time point here: sample taken at primary tumor resection. Extraction of whole RNA from tumor, nontumor lung or frozen PBMC preceded unsorted sequencing. The sequencing used PBMCs, collected at surgery. The receptors were gathered from a female donor with early-stage non-small cell lung cancer.

The V gene is TRBV28, the J gene TRBJ2-6, with D unresolved. CDR3 length: 14 amino acids. Trimming removed 5 bases at V and 2 bases at J, with 7 bases between. CDR1 and CDR2 from the germline V gene are MDHEN and SYDVKM. The CDR3 is CASSQEPGANVLTF. CDR3 bases: TGTGCCAGCAGTCAGGAGCCTGGGGCCAACGTCCTGACTTTC.

This clonotype was observed at least ten times. The chain has TRBV20-1 and TRBJ2-7; 7 bases are a match to TRBD1. The CDR3 length is 12 residues. The junction had 2 bases not matched to a gene; V was cut back by 4 bases and J by 2 bases. Germline loops: CDR1 DFQATT, CDR2 SNEGSKA (reference sequence). In DNA form, the CDR3 reads TGCAGTGCTAACAGGGGAACCTACGAGCAGTACGTC. This encodes CSANRGTYEQYV.

The chain couples TRBV25-1 to TRBJ2-5, with TRBD1 identical over 8 bases. The CDR3 has 13 residues. The V gene's germline CDR1 is MGHDK and CDR2 SYGVNS. With 6 bases clipped from V and 5 bases from J, the junction kept 5 bases outside the gene matches. The CDR3 region has the DNA TGTGCCAGCAGGAGGACAGGGTTGGAGACCCAGTACTTC. It codes for CASRRTGLETQYF.

This clonotype was observed at least ten times. The chain combines TRBV4-2 with TRBJ1-6, with D possibly TRBD1 on 5 matching bases. This CDR3 comprises 17 residues. Germline-derived CDR1 and CDR2 are LGHNA and YNFKEQ. Trimming shortened V by 3 bases and J by 0 bases, and 12 bases separated the two germline ends. CDR3 in amino acids: CASSQPSGGSYNSPLHF. For the CDR3, the DNA is TGTGCCAGCAGCCAGCCCTCCGGGGGCTCCTATAATTCACCCCTCCACTTT.

This clonotype was seen a few times. J is TRBJ2-7 and V is TRBV12-3 or TRBV12-4; TRBD1 matches at 10 bases. J was trimmed by 2 bases and V by 5 bases; bases with no gene match: 3. The CDR3 has 14 amino acids. CDR3 nucleotide sequence: TGTGCCAGCAGTCGGACAGGGGGGACCTACGAGCAGTACTTC. Translating it yields CASSRTGGTYEQYF.

Ten or more counts support this clonotype. This rearrangement joins TRBV3-1 to TRBJ2-3; D not certain. The CDR3 runs to 13 residues. Germline loops: CDR1 LGHDT, CDR2 YNNKEL (reference sequence). The V end was cut by 10 bases, the J end by 2 bases, with 13 bases between. The CDR3 nucleotides are TGTGCCACCCGTGTGAGACACACAGATACGCAGTATTTT. This gives the protein CATRVRHTDTQYF.

As for this clonotype: One base away lies a much larger clone, so this may be a sequencing read error. The chain recombines TRBV7-9 with TRBJ1-1; 7 positions agree with TRBD1. The CDR3 sequence is 14 residues long. The junction had 4 bases not matched to a gene; V was cut back by 5 bases and J by 1 base. Germline V gene sequence: CDR1 SEHNR, CDR2 FQNEAQ (reference sequence). CDR3 sequence: CASSQRQGNTEAFF. CDR3 nucleotide sequence: TGTGCCAGCAGCCAGAGACAGGGGAACACTGAAGCTTTCTTT.

In this sample, this clonotype turned up many times. V and J are TRBV3-1 and TRBJ2-1, with D unclear. Trimming removed 8 bases at V and 4 bases at J, with 6 bases between. Germline CDR1 is LGHDT and CDR2 is YNNKEL (reference sequence). The CDR3 is 11 residues long. The CDR3 sequence: CASATYNEQFF. Written as DNA, the CDR3 is TGTGCCAGCGCGACTTACAATGAGCAGTTCTTC.

This clonotype was counted many times. The chain has TRBV7-9 and TRBJ2-1, with D perhaps TRBD2 (5 bases). Germline CDR1 SEHNR, CDR2 FQNEAQ (reference sequence). The CDR3 is 14 residues long. The V end was cut by 5 bases, the J end by 12 bases, with 20 bases between. The CDR3 region has the DNA TGTGCCAGCAGCCCACGAGGGCTTGAGATTTCGCAGTTCTTC. Its translation is CASSPRGLEISQFF.

This clonotype was detected many times. This sequence joins TRBV21-1 and TRBJ2-7; the table's D call TRBD1 went unverified against the DNA. TRBV21-1 is described as a pseudogene. This CDR3 has 17 amino acids. The CDR3: CASSKLPDRVLVNEQYF. CDR3 sequence (DNA): TGTGCCAGCAGCAAATTACCCGACAGGGTACTAGTCAACGAGCAGTACTTC.

This clonotype is a singleton in its sample. The chain uses TRBV9 and TRBJ2-2, with D possibly being TRBD2 (6 bases). The CDR3 sequence is 14 residues long. Germline V gene data show CDR1 as SGDLS and CDR2 as YYNGEE. V lost 4 bases and J 7 bases, leaving 14 bases between the germline ends. This chain's CDR3 is CASSQGLRRGELFF. The CDR3 coding sequence is TGTGCCAGCAGCCAAGGACTAAGGCGCGGGGAGCTGTTTTTT. The full variable domain, its missing parts supplied by reference TRBV9 and TRBJ2-2, is DSGVTQTPKHLITATGQRVTLRCSPRSGDLSVYWYQQSLDQGLQFLIQYYNGEERAKGNILERFSAQQFPDLHSELNLSSLELGDSALYFCASSQGLRRGELFFGEGSRLTVL.

This clonotype was detected a few times. The chain joins TRBV6-2 or TRBV6-3 to TRBJ1-5; the D gene is possibly TRBD1 (5 bases). The CDR3 covers 12 residues. Trimming pared 6 bases from V and 9 bases from J, leaving 12 bases between. CDR1 MNHEY and CDR2 SVGEGT come from the germline V gene. CDR3: CASSRTGGPQHF. In nucleotides, the CDR3 is TGTGCCAGCAGCCGAACTGGGGGGCCCCAGCATTTT.

This clonotype was observed many times. The chain has TRBV5-1 and TRBJ2-3, with TRBD1 as a possible D gene (5 bases). The V gene's germline CDR1 is SGHRS and CDR2 YFSETQ. The germline V and J ends were trimmed by 0 bases and 1 base, with 15 bases remaining between them. CDR3 size: 17 residues. The DNA for the CDR3 is TGCGCCAGCAGCTTGGCGGAAGCAGGGCCTGGCACAGATACGCAGTATTTT. Protein sequence: CASSLAEAGPGTDTQYF.

This clonotype showed up many times. The chain has TRBV7-3 and TRBJ2-5, with 7 bases fitting TRBD2. Germline V CDR1 and CDR2: SGHTA, FQGTGA. V lost 2 bases, J lost 5 bases, and 8 bases stayed unmatched. The CDR3 loop spans 15 amino acids. CDR3: CASSLGPALAETQYF. CDR3 DNA: TGTGCCAGCAGCTTAGGTCCAGCACTAGCGGAGACCCAGTACTTC.

This clonotype was seen ten or more times. The chain uses TRBV28 and TRBJ2-7, with TRBD1 matching 9 bases. V lost 3 bases to trimming and J lost 6 bases; unmatched junction nucleotides: 6. CDR1 and CDR2 (germline): MDHEN, SYDVKM. The length of the CDR3 is 14 residues. CDR3 DNA sequence: TGTGCCAGCAGTTTCGGGACAGGGAAAAGCGAGCAGTACGTC. Its translation is CASSFGTGKSEQYV.

This clonotype was recorded at least ten times. The chain employs TRBV19 and TRBJ1-5; D is uncertain. Trimming took 5 bases from V and 0 from J, leaving 8 bases between them. This CDR3 is 14 amino acids long. Per germline, CDR1 LNHDA and CDR2 SQIVND (reference sequence). CDR3: CASSHGNSNQPQHF. For the CDR3, the DNA is TGTGCCAGTAGTCACGGAAATAGCAATCAGCCCCAGCATTTT.

Many counts were recorded for this clonotype. This chain uses TRBV30 with TRBJ2-7; 7 nucleotides agree with TRBD2. The trim removed 1 base at V and 6 bases at J, leaving 3 bases unmatched. Germline CDR1 reads GTSNPN; CDR2 reads SVGIG (reference sequence). This CDR3 region has 12 residues. CDR3 loop: CAWSASGSEQYF. The CDR3 DNA is TGTGCCTGGAGTGCTAGCGGTTCCGAGCAGTACTTC.

This clonotype has only a few counts. The rearrangement uses TRBV27 and TRBJ1-3; D possibly corresponds to TRBD1 (5 bases). CDR3 size: 14 residues. Germline CDR1 MNHEY, CDR2 SMNVEV (reference sequence). With 3 bases removed from V and 2 bases from J, the gap between germline ends came to 8 bases. CDR3 nucleotides: TGTGCCAGCAGTTTGGGAGGGGCTGGAAACACCATATATTTT. Protein product: CASSLGGAGNTIYF.

This clonotype has more than one count but fewer than ten. This chain joins TRBV7-8 and TRBJ1-6; 7 bases are a match to TRBD1. The V gene's germline CDR1 is SGHVS and CDR2 FQNEAQ. The CDR3 length is 15 residues. V gave up 5 bases and J gave up 7 bases; unmatched junction bases: 8. The chain's CDR3 is CASSMPGTVNSPLHF. As DNA, the CDR3 is TGTGCCAGCAGCATGCCCGGGACAGTAAATTCACCCCTCCACTTT.

This clonotype was seen ten or more times. The genes are TRBV4-2 and TRBJ1-2; D is possibly TRBD1 (6 bases). Germline CDR1 reads LGHNA; CDR2 reads YNFKEQ. The V gene lost 1 base and the J gene lost 9 bases, with 18 bases spanning the gap. There are 15 residues in the CDR3. CDR3 residues: CASSQVKAGAPSYTF. CDR3 DNA: TGTGCCAGCAGCCAAGTGAAGGCAGGGGCCCCTAGCTACACCTTC.

There are a few counts of this clonotype. The chain employs TRBV28 and TRBJ2-7, with 11 bases lining up with TRBD1. Germline assignment: CDR1 MDHEN and CDR2 SYDVKM. V was pared by 11 bases and J by 6 bases, with 9 bases of the junction left unmatched. The CDR3 extends over 13 amino acids. This CDR3 reads CASKGQGVGEQYF. The CDR3 region has the DNA TGTGCCTCAAAGGGACAGGGGGTTGGCGAGCAGTACTTC.

This clonotype was seen many times. The chain joins TRBV5-1 to TRBJ1-1, with D perhaps TRBD1 (5 bases). From germline, CDR1 is SGHRS and CDR2 YFSETQ. CDR3 length: 13 residues. Between the trimmed V and J ends, which lost 6 bases and 1 base, there was a span of 10 bases. CDR3 amino acids: CASTGVENTEAFF. For the CDR3, the DNA is TGCGCCAGCACGGGGGTCGAGAACACTGAAGCTTTCTTT.

This clonotype appeared many times. J is TRBJ1-1 and V is TRBV5-4; D not certain. Between the trimmed V and J ends, which lost 2 bases and 1 base, there was a span of 9 bases. The CDR3 extends over 14 amino acids. Germline-derived CDR1 and CDR2 are SGHNT and YYREEE (reference sequence). CDR3 nucleotides: TGTGCCAGCAGCTTAGGGCAGAGGAACACTGAAGCTTTCTTT. Its protein is CASSLGQRNTEAFF.

This clonotype was counted at least ten times. The V and J genes are TRBV6-6 and TRBJ2-2, with D perhaps TRBD1 (5 bases). The germline V and J ends were trimmed by 5 bases and 2 bases, with 12 bases remaining between them. The CDR3 spans 15 residues. The germline V gene has CDR1 MNHNY and CDR2 SVGAGI (reference sequence). CDR3 DNA sequence: TGTGCCAGCAGTACCCAGGGTATTAACACCGGGGAGCTGTTTTTT. Translating it yields CASSTQGINTGELFF.

There are many counts of this clonotype. This chain joins TRBV6-1 and TRBJ1-6, with unresolved D. CDR3 length equals 11 residues. Germline V lookup: CDR1 MNHNS, CDR2 SASEGT. V lost 7 bases to trimming and J lost 10 bases, with 8 bases between them. This CDR3 reads CASNIGSPLHF. The CDR3 DNA reads as TGTGCCAGCAACATTGGGTCACCCCTCCACTTT.

This clonotype was observed many times. The chain carries TRBV5-1 and TRBJ2-2; TRBD1 matches 7 bases. Trimming at V came to 4 bases and at J to 0 bases, leaving 6 bases not matched to a gene. Looked up from germline, CDR1 is SGHRS and CDR2 is YFSETQ. The CDR3 is 16 residues long. The CDR3, as DNA: TGCGCCAGCAGCGAAACCGGGACAGCGAACACCGGGGAGCTGTTTTTT. Translating gives CASSETGTANTGELFF.

There are many counts of this clonotype. V gene TRBV6-2 or TRBV6-3 combines with J gene TRBJ1-2, with TRBD1 as a possible D gene (5 bases). CDR1 is MNHEY, CDR2 SVGEGT, per germline. V was trimmed by 5 bases and J by 4 bases, leaving 17 bases between them. The CDR3 extends over 15 amino acids. As DNA, the CDR3 is TGTGCCAGCAGTCTTAATAACGACAGAGTCTATGGCTACACCTTC. Residues: CASSLNNDRVYGYTF.

This clonotype was found many times. The chain carries TRBV19 and TRBJ1-2, with a weak D call TRBD1 (6 bases). V lost 6 bases to trimming and J lost 0 bases, with 8 bases between them. The CDR3 sequence is 13 residues long. Per germline, CDR1 LNHDA and CDR2 SQIVND (reference sequence). In DNA, the CDR3 is TGTGCCAGTAGGCGGACAGCTAACTATGGCTACACCTTC. This codes for CASRRTANYGYTF.

The chain employs TRBV7-6 and TRBJ2-2; D is unresolved. CDR3 length: 16 residues. V lost 1 base, J lost 1 base, and 10 bases lay in between. Per the germline V gene, CDR1 is SGHVS and CDR2 is FNYEAQ. Here the CDR3 DNA reads TGTGCCAGCAGCTTAGGGGCAGGATTGAACACCGGGGAGCTGTTTTTT. The encoded protein is CASSLGAGLNTGELFF.